These 29 T cell receptor beta chains came from one sample sequenced in a study of shared clonotypes between healthy human individuals. Naive CD8 populations comprised CD45RO-negative cells positively selected for CCR7, excluding terminally differentiated effector memory CD45RA+ cells. The method was immunoSEQ multiplex PCR; TCRdb's version includes in-frame clones alone and lacks a portion of them. The repertoire holds some 2 million clones, with approximately 95% as singletons. Source material: naive CD8+ T cells sorted from blood. Receptors were obtained from a man between 18 and 29 years old in good health.

The rearrangement joins TRBV28 to TRBJ2-5, with 8 bases that match TRBD1. In germline, CDR1 is MDHEN, CDR2 SYDVKM. V lost 6 bases and J lost 1; bases outside the gene matches: 10. The CDR3 spans 16 residues. The CDR3 coding sequence is TGTGCCAGCAGCCCGTTGCAGGGGGCCCTCCAAGAGACCCAGTACTTC. Its protein is CASSPLQGALQETQYF.

The genes are TRBV4-3 and TRBJ2-1; D perhaps matches TRBD2 (5 bases). The germline gives CDR1 LGHNA, CDR2 YSLEER. This CDR3 has 15 residues. V was trimmed by 4 bases and J by 5 bases, leaving 15 bases between them. Here the CDR3 DNA reads TGCGCCAGCAGCCCTGTCTCCGGGGAAGACAATGAGCAGTTCTTC. This translates into CASSPVSGEDNEQFF.

This sequence joins TRBV5-1 and TRBJ2-3; TRBD1 matches at 12 bases. This CDR3 contains 16 residues. Germline V CDR1 and CDR2: SGHRS, YFSETQ. Unmatched junction bases numbered 4, after V lost 3 bases and J lost 2 bases. Here the CDR3 DNA reads TGCGCCAGCAGCTACCCGGGACAGGGGGCCACAGATACGCAGTATTTT. Protein sequence: CASSYPGQGATDTQYF.

The rearrangement links TRBV10-3 to TRBJ2-7, with no clear D. In germline, CDR1 is ENHRY, CDR2 SYGVKD. CDR3 size: 17 residues. V shed 0 bases and J shed 2 bases, with 17 bases lying between them. CDR3 loop: CAISESNPSVGTYEQYF. DNA for the CDR3: TGTGCCATCAGTGAGTCGAATCCCTCCGTGGGTACCTACGAGCAGTACTTC.

The chain joins TRBV9 to TRBJ2-7; 7 bases match TRBD1. Per the germline V gene, CDR1 is SGDLS and CDR2 is YYNGEE. V shed 3 bases and J 0 bases; nucleotides not matched to a gene: 9. The CDR3 sequence is 16 residues long. The CDR3 DNA is TGTGCCAGCAGCGGAACAGACAGGGTCCTCTCCTACGAGCAGTACTTC. This gives the protein CASSGTDRVLSYEQYF.

This clone has only one observation. The chain carries TRBV19 and TRBJ2-7; D is unresolved. Trimming took off 3 bases at V and 3 bases at J, with 6 bases between the two ends. Germline assignment: CDR1 LNHDA and CDR2 SQIVND (reference sequence). The CDR3 is 12 residues long. The CDR3 sequence: CASSMAGYEQYF. DNA for the CDR3: TGTGCCAGTAGTATGGCCGGCTACGAGCAGTACTTC. The full variable domain, completed using reference TRBV19 and TRBJ2-7, is DGGITQSPKYLFRKEGQNVTLSCEQNLNHDAMYWYRQDPGQGLRLIYYSQIVNDFQKGDIAEGYSVSREKKESFPLTVTSAQKNPTAFYLCASSMAGYEQYFGPGTRLTVT.

The chain combines TRBV4-1 with TRBJ1-2, with no clear D. V was clipped by 1 base and J by 8 bases, with 17 bases between them. Germline-derived CDR1 and CDR2 are MGHRA and YSYEKL. This CDR3 has 15 amino acids. The DNA of the CDR3 is TGCGCCAGCAGCCAAGTCGCGACCTCGGACGGAGGCTACACCTTC. This codes for CASSQVATSDGGYTF.

The gene calls are TRBV7-9 and TRBJ2-3, with D possibly TRBD1 on 5 matching bases. V shed 5 bases and J shed 2 bases, with 17 bases lying between them. Germline V lookup: CDR1 SEHNR, CDR2 FQNEAQ (reference sequence). The CDR3 consists of 16 residues. CDR3 loop: CASSQSTAPYTDTQYF. CDR3 coding DNA: TGTGCCAGCAGCCAATCGACAGCACCTTACACAGATACGCAGTATTTT.

This chain joins TRBV2 and TRBJ1-5; D not resolved. Trimming took 1 base from V and 8 from J, leaving 9 bases between them. The CDR3 extends over 13 amino acids. The germline V gene encodes CDR1 SNHLY and CDR2 FYNNEI. The CDR3 DNA follows: TGTGCCAGCAGTGAAGTGTTACGGGAGCCCCAGCATTTT. It yields the protein CASSEVLREPQHF.

On this clone itself: Other DNA variants within this sample encode the same CDR3. The genes are TRBV28 and TRBJ2-7, with TRBD2 identical over 9 bases. Per germline, CDR1 MDHEN and CDR2 SYDVKM. The ends lost 6 bases at V and 3 bases at J; junction bases unmatched: 6. This CDR3 contains 14 residues. In DNA form, the CDR3 reads TGTGCCAGCAGCCTTAGCGGGAGTGGCTACGAGCAGTACTTC. This encodes CASSLSGSGYEQYF.

In the case of this clone: This sample includes further DNA sequences coding for the same CDR3. The chain joins TRBV30 to TRBJ1-5; 8 bases are shared with TRBD1. Germline values: CDR1 GTSNPN, CDR2 SVGIG (reference sequence). The CDR3 contains 15 residues. After removal of 5 bases from V and 4 bases from J, the junction contained 10 bases not matched to a gene. The CDR3 sequence is CAWGTGITSNQPQHF. In DNA form, the CDR3 reads TGTGCCTGGGGGACAGGAATAACAAGTAATCAGCCCCAGCATTTT. Drawing the rest from reference TRBV30 and TRBJ1-5, the complete variable domain is SQTIHQWPATLVQPVGSPLSLECTVEGTSNPNLYWYRQAAGRGLQLLFYSVGIGQISSEVPQNLSASRPQDRQFILSSKKLLLSDSGFYLCAWGTGITSNQPQHFGDGTRLSIL.

This chain uses TRBV9 with TRBJ2-2, with 13 bases lining up with TRBD2. Unmatched junction bases numbered 7, after V lost 1 base and J lost 7 bases. Germline CDR1 reads SGDLS; CDR2 reads YYNGEE. The CDR3 contains 17 residues. CDR3 protein: CASSVTSGRALSGELFF. The CDR3 DNA is TGTGCCAGCAGCGTAACTAGCGGGAGGGCCCTGAGCGGGGAGCTGTTTTTT.

V is TRBV30 and J is TRBJ2-1, with D possibly matching TRBD2 (6 bases). The length of the CDR3 is 14 residues. Germline V gives CDR1 GTSNPN, CDR2 SVGIG (reference sequence). V was pared by 0 bases and J by 6 bases, with 12 bases between. The DNA of the CDR3 is TGTGCCTGGAGTGTAGGAGGGCTGGGCAATGAGCAGTTCTTC. This codes for CAWSVGGLGNEQFF.

The V call is TRBV7-9, the J call TRBJ2-1; 12 bases are a match to TRBD1. CDR1 is SEHNR, CDR2 FQNEAQ, per germline (reference sequence). Losses at the gene ends were 3 bases for V and 8 bases for J; bases not matched to a gene: 5. The CDR3 loop spans 15 amino acids. The CDR3 is CASSLGTGGIYEQFF. CDR3 bases: TGTGCCAGCAGCTTGGGGACAGGGGGCATCTATGAGCAGTTCTTC.

The V and J genes are TRBV10-3 and TRBJ2-7; D may correspond to TRBD1 or TRBD2 (6 bases each). From germline, CDR1 is ENHRY and CDR2 SYGVKD. There are 13 residues in the CDR3. V shed 8 bases and J shed 2 bases, with 13 bases lying between them. The CDR3 DNA reads as TGTGCCATCGGGGGCGGGGCAACCTACGAGCAGTACTTC. Amino acid sequence: CAIGGGATYEQYF.

The rearrangement links TRBV5-6 to TRBJ2-7, with 12 nucleotides matching TRBD2. This CDR3 contains 15 residues. CDR1 and CDR2 (germline): SGHDT, YYEEEE. V lost 3 bases and J lost 2; bases outside the gene matches: 3. Written as DNA, the CDR3 is TGTGCCAGCAGCTCCAGACTAGCGGGAGCCTACGAGCAGTACTTC. Protein product: CASSSRLAGAYEQYF.

This chain links TRBV19 with TRBJ1-4, with TRBD1 matching over 7 bases. The CDR3 is 15 residues long. The ends lost 5 bases at V and 8 bases at J; junction bases unmatched: 11. Germline CDR1 LNHDA, CDR2 SQIVND (reference sequence). The CDR3 loop is CASSVTGDSTEKLFF. The CDR3 DNA is TGTGCCAGTAGTGTCACAGGGGACAGCACCGAAAAACTGTTTTTT.

The V and J genes are TRBV6-4 and TRBJ2-7, with D uncertain. This CDR3 spans 14 amino acids. Deletions cut 3 bases from V and 6 bases from J, with 15 bases between. From germline, CDR1 is MRHNA and CDR2 SNTAGT. The CDR3 region has the DNA TGTGCCAGCAGTGAGTCGGCATTCTCGCGCGAGCAGTACTTC. Its translation: CASSESAFSREQYF.

The V gene is TRBV7-9, the J gene TRBJ1-5, with D unclear. The CDR3 consists of 14 residues. The V gene lost 5 bases and the J gene lost 7 bases, with 15 bases spanning the gap. Germline V lookup: CDR1 SEHNR, CDR2 FQNEAQ (reference sequence). The CDR3 sequence: CASSPNVGGQPQHF. CDR3 bases: TGTGCCAGCAGCCCTAATGTAGGCGGACAGCCCCAGCATTTT.

The chain recombines TRBV10-1 with TRBJ2-5; no definite D call. V was cut by 2 bases and J by 7 bases, with 8 bases left in between. The germline CDR1 and CDR2 sequences are WNHNN and SYGVQD (reference sequence). This CDR3 spans 12 amino acids. The CDR3 protein is CASSETGGTQYF. The CDR3 DNA sequence: TGCGCCAGCAGTGAGACTGGCGGGACCCAGTACTTC.

The genes are TRBV5-1 and TRBJ2-7; D is perhaps TRBD1 or TRBD2 (5 bases each). There are 14 residues in the CDR3. Trimming shortened V by 4 bases and J by 4 bases, and 15 bases separated the two germline ends. Germline lookup yields CDR1 SGHRS and CDR2 YFSETQ. The CDR3 here is CASSRDGTTYEQYF. In nucleotides, the CDR3 is TGCGCCAGCAGCCGTGACGGGACGACGTACGAGCAGTACTTC.

The CDR3 coding sequence is TGCGCCAGCAGCGATCCCGGGACAGGGTACACCGGGGAGCTGTTTTTT. This codes for CASSDPGTGYTGELFF. The rearrangement links TRBV5-1 to TRBJ2-2, with 9 bases matching TRBD1. CDR1 SGHRS and CDR2 YFSETQ come from the germline V gene. The CDR3 is 16 residues long. V trimming: 4 bases; J trimming: 3 bases; junction bases outside the gene matches: 7.

The chain is built from TRBV5-4 and TRBJ2-7; TRBD1 matches 10 bases. With V trimmed by 4 bases and J by 2 bases, 6 bases remained unmatched. CDR1 is SGHNT and CDR2 is YYREEE in the germline V gene (reference sequence). The length of the CDR3 is 15 residues. CDR3 residues: CASSGGQGPTYEQYF. The CDR3 DNA is TGTGCCAGCAGCGGGGGACAGGGGCCGACCTACGAGCAGTACTTC.

V usage is TRBV6-5 and J usage is TRBJ1-4; D is perhaps TRBD1 (6 bases). Germline loops: CDR1 MNHEY, CDR2 SVGAGI. This CDR3 is built from 15 residues. Trimming stripped 3 bases from V and 5 bases from J, with 13 bases between. CDR3 nucleotide sequence: TGTGCCAGCAGTTATCACTCAGGGGTAAATGAAAAACTGTTTTTT. It yields the protein CASSYHSGVNEKLFF.

V is TRBV9 and J is TRBJ2-1; 11 bases are shared with TRBD2. Germline V lookup: CDR1 SGDLS, CDR2 YYNGEE. The CDR3 sequence is 16 residues long. The V and J ends lost 4 bases and 10 bases, in that order; junction bases with no gene match: 13. In DNA form, the CDR3 reads TGTGCCAGCAGCCCACCGACTAGCGGGGAGCCTCCGGAGCAGTTCTTC. It is translated as CASSPPTSGEPPEQFF.

The V call is TRBV5-8, the J call TRBJ2-2; the D call may be TRBD1 or TRBD2 (6 bases each). Germline CDR1 SGHTS, CDR2 YDEGEE. Trimming shortened V by 7 bases and J by 4 bases, and 17 bases separated the two germline ends. This CDR3 is built from 15 residues. Here the CDR3 reads CASFRRGPSTGELFF. CDR3 sequence (DNA): TGTGCCAGCTTTCGACGGGGGCCCTCCACCGGGGAGCTGTTTTTT.

The table lists this clone with a count of one. This chain links TRBV10-3 with TRBJ2-3; D gene unclear. The germline V and J ends were trimmed by 5 bases and 6 bases, with 15 bases remaining between them. The CDR3 spans 14 residues. Germline-derived CDR1 and CDR2 are ENHRY and SYGVKD. Written as DNA, the CDR3 is TGTGCCATCAGTCCTGACTTGTACCGGGATACGCAGTATTTT. Amino acid sequence: CAISPDLYRDTQYF.

In regard to this clone: At one of its ends the junction is not consistent with the germline gene, which may arise from a read error. V usage is TRBV6-1 and J usage is TRBJ2-7; the D gene is possibly TRBD2 (6 bases). This CDR3 has 12 amino acids. The germline gives CDR1 MNHNS, CDR2 SASEGT. This CDR3 is CASSEGGAQVSF. For the CDR3, the DNA is TGTGCCAGCAGTGAAGGCGGGGCCCAGGTTAGCTTC.

V gene TRBV10-2 combines with J gene TRBJ2-7, with TRBD1 matching 7 bases. V trimming: 8 bases; J trimming: 6 bases; junction bases outside the gene matches: 4. The CDR3 runs 11 residues. The germline V gene encodes CDR1 WSHSY and CDR2 SAAADI. The CDR3 is CASGPGGEQYF. CDR3 bases: TGCGCCAGCGGACCAGGGGGCGAGCAGTACTTC.